One and the same sample provided the 25 T cell receptor beta chains below, sequenced in a study of CD8 T cells in ankylosing spondylitis. Each CDR3 protein is one row after TCRdb ran MiXCR on the 5' RACE reads. The repertoire holds around 140,000 distinct CDR3 sequences, with 11% as singletons. Sequenced: blood, either unsorted or a sorted T cell fraction (not recorded which). All receptors come from a female donor with ankylosing spondylitis or in good health (not recorded which).

This clonotype was found many times. The chain combines TRBV5-1 with TRBJ1-1; D remains ambiguous. Germline V CDR1 and CDR2: SGHRS, YFSETQ. Trimming took off 4 bases at V and 5 bases at J, with 9 bases between the two ends. The length of the CDR3 is 12 residues. The CDR3 DNA is TGCGCCAGCAGCCCGGAAGGAACTGAAGCTTTCTTT. Protein: CASSPEGTEAFF.

This clonotype was recorded many times. The DNA for the CDR3 is TGTGCCACCAGTGATCAAGGGTCCACCGGGGAGCTGTTTTTT. This codes for CATSDQGSTGELFF. The chain combines TRBV24-1 with TRBJ2-2; D is uncertain. This CDR3 contains 14 residues. Germline assignment: CDR1 KGHDR and CDR2 SFDVKD. V was cut by 3 bases and J by 4 bases, with 8 bases left in between.

This clonotype was detected many times. V gene TRBV29-1 combines with J gene TRBJ2-7; 8 positions agree with TRBD1. The CDR3 runs to 13 residues. The junction had 3 bases not matched to a gene; V was cut back by 2 bases and J by 3 bases. Germline CDR1 reads SQVTM; CDR2 reads ANQGSEA. The CDR3 DNA follows: TGCAGCGTTGAAACAGGGGGAATCTACGAGCAGTACTTC. Its translation: CSVETGGIYEQYF.

This clonotype was seen ten or more times. The chain couples TRBV5-1 to TRBJ1-3, with a weak D call TRBD1 (5 bases). Germline V CDR1 and CDR2: SGHRS, YFSETQ. V dropped 3 bases and J dropped 0 bases, with 10 bases sitting between them. The length of the CDR3 is 15 residues. DNA for the CDR3: TGCGCCAGCAGCTCTGGGACCCTCTCTGGAAACACCATATATTTT. Protein sequence: CASSSGTLSGNTIYF.

This clonotype has at least ten counts. The chain couples TRBV12-3 or TRBV12-4 to TRBJ2-7; TRBD2 matches 13 bases. The CDR3 contains 15 residues. J was trimmed by 4 bases and V by 3 bases; bases with no gene match: 3. The CDR3 sequence: CASSLGLAGTYEQYF. DNA for the CDR3: TGTGCCAGCAGTTTGGGACTAGCGGGGACATACGAGCAGTACTTC.

This clonotype was seen ten or more times. The chain recombines TRBV7-9 with TRBJ1-5; D gene uncertain. This CDR3 comprises 15 residues. The germline V gene has CDR1 SEHNR and CDR2 FQNEAQ (reference sequence). Trimming removed 1 base from V and 2 bases from J, with 9 bases in between. The CDR3 loop is CASSLVGAGNQPQHF. CDR3 DNA: TGTGCCAGCAGCTTAGTCGGAGCAGGCAATCAGCCCCAGCATTTT.

Many counts were recorded for this clonotype. V and J are TRBV5-1 and TRBJ1-2, with D hard to call. The CDR3 totals 12 residues. V lost 7 bases to trimming and J lost 5 bases, with 12 bases between them. Germline loops: CDR1 SGHRS, CDR2 YFSETQ. The CDR3 region is CASGSQTYGYTF. The CDR3 DNA reads TGCGCCAGCGGTTCACAGACATATGGCTACACCTTC.

This clonotype has a count of ten or more. The V and J genes are TRBV7-8 and TRBJ2-7; D gene ambiguous. Germline loops: CDR1 SGHVS, CDR2 FQNEAQ. This CDR3 is built from 12 residues. V dropped 2 bases and J dropped 7 bases, with 9 bases sitting between them. The CDR3 sequence: CASSLQLGEQYF. Here the CDR3 DNA reads TGTGCCAGCAGCTTACAGCTAGGGGAGCAGTACTTC.

This clonotype was detected ten times or more. V is TRBV20-1 and J is TRBJ1-1; no clear D. Germline V gene data show CDR1 as DFQATT and CDR2 as SNEGSKA (reference sequence). This CDR3 comprises 13 residues. Trimming stripped 5 bases from V and 0 bases from J, with 10 bases between. CDR3 nucleotide sequence: TGCAGTGCTCAGAAGAAAATGAACACTGAAGCTTTCTTT. Translated, it gives CSAQKKMNTEAFF.

This clonotype is a singleton in its sample. The CDR3 ends on some other residue instead of the conserved phenylalanine or tryptophan, so this is likely a read error. V gene TRBV12-3 or TRBV12-4 combines with J gene TRBJ2-1, with no clear D. The CDR3 runs 12 residues. CDR3 in amino acids: CAISSLGFGQFS. DNA of the CDR3: TGTGCCATCAGTTCATTAGGGTTCGGGCAGTTCTCC.

This clonotype was counted at least ten times. The chain has TRBV6-1 and TRBJ2-6; weak D call: TRBD1 (5 bases). Trimming cost V 8 bases and J 0 bases, with 8 bases left between them. The CDR3 is 14 residues long. Germline V CDR1 and CDR2: MNHNS, SASEGT. CDR3 sequence: CASAGISGANVLTF. The CDR3 region has the DNA TGTGCCAGCGCAGGGATCTCTGGGGCCAACGTCCTGACTTTC.

A few counts support this clonotype. The V and J genes are TRBV7-9 and TRBJ2-1; D may match TRBD1 or TRBD2 (5 bases each). The V gene's germline CDR1 is SEHNR and CDR2 FQNEAQ (reference sequence). Trimming removed 3 bases from V and 7 bases from J, with 10 bases in between. This CDR3 spans 13 amino acids. CDR3 nucleotides: TGTGCCAGCAGCTTGAGGGGTCATAATGAGCAGTTCTTC. Translated, it gives CASSLRGHNEQFF.

This clonotype was seen many times. V is TRBV29-1 and J is TRBJ1-5; D unresolved. The CDR3 extends over 12 amino acids. Germline CDR1 SQVTM, CDR2 ANQGSEA. Trimming left V 2 bases short and J 3 bases short, with 5 bases between. As DNA, the CDR3 is TGCAGCGTTGAATCCCCCAATCAGCCCCAGCATTTT. Translated, it gives CSVESPNQPQHF. Full variable domain (remainder filled in from reference TRBV29-1 and TRBJ1-5): SAVISQKPSRDICQRGTSLTIQCQVDSQVTMMFWYRQQPGQSLTLIATANQGSEATYESGFVIDKFPISRPNLTFSTLTVSNMSPEDSSIYLCSVESPNQPQHFGDGTRLSIL.

This clonotype was seen ten or more times. The V gene is TRBV6-1, the J gene TRBJ2-7; 14 positions match TRBD2. The CDR3 totals 16 residues. Germline V gene sequence: CDR1 MNHNS, CDR2 SASEGT. The V segment lost 6 bases and the J segment 2 bases; nucleotides outside the gene matches: 6. The CDR3 bases are TGTGCCAGCAGAACGACTAGCGGGAGGGCCACCTACGAGCAGTACTTC. It is translated as CASRTTSGRATYEQYF.

In this sample, this clonotype turned up many times. J is TRBJ1-2 and V is TRBV5-1; 9 nucleotides agree with TRBD1. Germline V CDR1 and CDR2: SGHRS, YFSETQ. This CDR3 contains 14 residues. J gave up 6 bases and V 1 base, and 4 bases lay outside the gene matches. The CDR3, as DNA: TGCGCCAGCAGCTTGAACCGGGACAGGGATGGCTACACCTTC. Translation: CASSLNRDRDGYTF.

This clonotype was found many times. This sequence joins TRBV6-5 and TRBJ2-1, with D unclear. The germline V gene encodes CDR1 MNHEY and CDR2 SVGAGI. V gave up 4 bases and J gave up 0 bases, with 10 bases separating them. The CDR3 totals 15 residues. This CDR3 is CASSWQVSSYNEQFF. The CDR3 nucleotides read TGTGCCAGCAGTTGGCAGGTTAGCTCCTACAATGAGCAGTTCTTC.

This clonotype was counted at least ten times. V usage is TRBV5-1 and J usage is TRBJ2-1, with D maybe TRBD2 (6 bases). Per germline, CDR1 SGHRS and CDR2 YFSETQ. The CDR3 has 17 amino acids. V lost 0 bases, J lost 0 bases, and 13 bases lay in between. CDR3 loop: CASSLDQAGTSYNEQFF. In nucleotides, the CDR3 is TGCGCCAGCAGCTTGGATCAGGCGGGGACCTCCTACAATGAGCAGTTCTTC.

There are many counts of this clonotype. The chain joins TRBV5-1 to TRBJ2-1; 8 nucleotides match TRBD2. Germline V gene lookup returns CDR1 SGHRS and CDR2 YFSETQ. J gave up 2 bases and V 4 bases, and 5 bases lay outside the gene matches. This CDR3 comprises 15 residues. The CDR3 here is CASSVTSAAYNEQFF. In DNA form, the CDR3 reads TGCGCCAGCAGCGTGACTAGCGCCGCCTACAATGAGCAGTTCTTC.

This clonotype was counted many times. The chain combines TRBV7-8 with TRBJ1-2; D unresolved. The CDR3 is 14 amino acids. Germline V gene lookup returns CDR1 SGHVS and CDR2 FQNEAQ. Trimming removed 5 bases from V and 5 bases from J, with 15 bases in between. The CDR3 DNA reads as TGTGCCAGCAGCCGAATAGGGTACGAATATGGCTACACCTTC. It is translated as CASSRIGYEYGYTF.

This chain uses TRBV24-1 with TRBJ2-1; 7 nucleotides agree with TRBD2. Trimming at V came to 5 bases and at J to 10 bases, leaving 10 bases not matched to a gene. Germline V gene sequence: CDR1 KGHDR, CDR2 SFDVKD. The CDR3 runs 14 residues. The CDR3 region is CATSAPDRGGEQFF. The CDR3 nucleotides are TGTGCCACCAGTGCCCCCGACCGCGGGGGAGAGCAGTTCTTC.

Ten or more counts support this clonotype. The chain employs TRBV12-3 or TRBV12-4 and TRBJ2-2, with D possibly called TRBD1 or TRBD2 (5 bases each). Trimming removed 7 bases from V and 6 bases from J, with 15 bases in between. The CDR3 loop spans 14 amino acids. CDR3 DNA: TGTGCCAGCATCGGGACCACTTCCCCCGGGGAGCTGTTTTTT. Its protein product is CASIGTTSPGELFF.

In its sample, this clonotype was seen many times. The gene calls are TRBV7-2 and TRBJ2-7; the match to TRBD2 covers 10 bases. V lost 1 base and J lost 4; bases outside the gene matches: 7. The germline gives CDR1 SGHTA, CDR2 FQGNSA. CDR3 length equals 16 residues. CDR3 loop: CASSLVMSSGSYEQYF. The CDR3 nucleotides are TGTGCCAGCAGCTTAGTTATGTCTAGCGGGAGTTACGAGCAGTACTTC.

This clonotype was seen a few times. CDR3 in DNA: TGTGCCAGCTCACCCCAACTAGCGGACCGCACAGATACGCAGTATTTT. This translates into CASSPQLADRTDTQYF. The chain is built from TRBV18 and TRBJ2-3; 8 positions match TRBD2. The V gene's germline CDR1 is KGHSH and CDR2 LQKENI. The CDR3 has 16 amino acids. The V gene end was trimmed by 3 bases and the J gene end by 1 base; junction bases not matched to a gene: 6.

This clonotype was detected a few times. This chain links TRBV30 with TRBJ1-3; D is unclear. The CDR3 length is 13 residues. The V gene lost 4 bases and the J gene lost 3 bases, with 10 bases spanning the gap. Germline lookup yields CDR1 GTSNPN and CDR2 SVGIG (reference sequence). The chain's CDR3 is CAWNGNLGNTIYF. Here the CDR3 DNA reads TGTGCCTGGAACGGGAACCTTGGAAACACCATATATTTT.

This clonotype appeared many times. The chain joins TRBV7-2 to TRBJ2-3, with 7 bases identical to TRBD2. Germline V CDR1 and CDR2: SGHTA, FQGNSA. The trim removed 4 bases at V and 4 bases at J, leaving 8 bases unmatched. The CDR3 totals 15 residues. The CDR3 here is CASSWNPGLSDTQYF. The CDR3 DNA reads as TGTGCCAGCAGCTGGAACCCGGGACTATCAGATACGCAGTATTTT. The variable domain in full, with the rest retrieved from reference TRBV7-2 and TRBJ2-3, is GAGVSQSPSNKVTEKGKDVELRCDPISGHTALYWYRQSLGQGLEFLIYFQGNSAPDKSGLPSDRFSAERTGGSVSTLTIQRTQQEDSAVYLCASSWNPGLSDTQYFGPGTRLTVL.